The clone carrying this T cell receptor beta chain was recorded a few times. This table comes from immunoSEQ multiplex PCR, and its TCRdb copy is limited to in-frame clones, with some not included. The sample yields millions of clones, over 85% seen once. The data were obtained in a study of shared clonotypes between healthy human individuals. There were only Caucasian adults among the donors, and all lived in Nashville, Tennessee. The CDR3 totals 14 residues. CDR1 is SNHLY, CDR2 FYNNEI, per germline. With V trimmed by 6 bases and J by 8 bases, 6 bases remained unmatched. The source is a man younger than 35 in good health. The sample was naive CD4+ T cells sorted from blood. The subset is: CD45RA+ positively selected. The J gene is TRBJ1-6, the V gene TRBV2; 8 bases agree with TRBD1. In nucleotides, the CDR3 is TGTGCCAGCAGACCGGGACAGGATTATTCACCCCTCCACTTT. Its protein is CASRPGQDYSPLHF.